Sequencing of this TCR beta chain was carried out in a study of OX40 agonist ivuxolimab in advanced cancers. General observations from the study: CD4+ and CD8+ blood T cells expanded clonally by week 6 at 0.1 to 3.0 mg/kg. The study found that CD8+ T cells averaged more expanded clones than CD4+. Low normalized clonal expansion also occurred in some nonresponding patients.

Regarding this clone: Its antigen remains unknown.

Sequenced by immunoSEQ multiplex PCR; TCRdb stores in-frame clones only, minus some. This sample has roughly 12,000 clones, with about 86% found just once. J lost 3 bases, V lost 4 bases, and 4 bases had no gene match. This CDR3 region has 14 residues. From germline, CDR1 is LGHNA and CDR2 YSLEER. The cohort excluded patients with autoimmune disease history or systemic immunosuppression. The sequence came from an adult with an advanced solid tumor such as melanoma, head and neck, liver or kidney cancer. The sample in question was CD4+ or CD8+ T cells sorted from blood, obtained in a trial of the OX40 agonist ivuxolimab. The chain employs TRBV4-3 and TRBJ2-3; 7 bases match TRBD2. CDR3 region: CASSPGEGTDTQYF. The CDR3, as DNA: TGCGCCAGCAGCCCCGGGGAGGGGACAGATACGCAGTATTTT.